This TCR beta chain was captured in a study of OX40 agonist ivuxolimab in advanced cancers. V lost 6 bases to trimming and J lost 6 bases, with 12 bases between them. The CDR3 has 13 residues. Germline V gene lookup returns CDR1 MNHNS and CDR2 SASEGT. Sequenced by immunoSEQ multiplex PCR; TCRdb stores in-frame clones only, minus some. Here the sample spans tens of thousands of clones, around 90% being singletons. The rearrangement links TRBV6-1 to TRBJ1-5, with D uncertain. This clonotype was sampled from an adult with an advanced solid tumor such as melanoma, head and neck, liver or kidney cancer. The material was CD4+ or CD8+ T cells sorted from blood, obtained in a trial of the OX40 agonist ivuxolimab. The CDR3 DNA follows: TGTGCCAGCAGACTACCTGGAGGTCAGCCCCAGCATTTT. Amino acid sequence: CASRLPGGQPQHF.